These 18 T cell receptor beta chains were all obtained from the same sample, sequenced in a study of T cells in women clearing cervical HPV infection. This table comes from immunoSEQ multiplex PCR, and its TCRdb copy is limited to in-frame clones, with some not included. The listing contains 46,000 or so clones. Sequencing was performed on blood buffy coat. The receptors come from a woman aged 18 to 75 with a cervical HPV16 infection that either progressed to CIN3+ or cleared (not recorded which).

A remark on this clone: The read finishes 3 residues shy of the CDR3 end, and the germline J gene is used to complete it. This chain uses TRBV30 with TRBJ2-2, with D possibly matching TRBD1 (5 bases). Per the germline V gene, CDR1 is GTSNPN and CDR2 is SVGIG (reference sequence). This CDR3 spans 13 amino acids. This CDR3 is CAWTNSGANVLFF. Incomplete CDR3 DNA: TGTGCCTGGACCAACTCTGGGGCCAACGTG. The entire variable domain, with the rest obtained from reference TRBV30 and TRBJ2-2, is as follows: SQTIHQWPATLVQPVGSPLSLECTVEGTSNPNLYWYRQAAGRGLQLLFYSVGIGQISSEVPQNLSASRPQDRQFILSSKKLLLSDSGFYLCAWTNSGANVLFFGEGSRLTVL.

As to this clone: The sequenced fragment ends 3 residues before the CDR3 boundary, so the rest is inferred from the germline J gene. The chain combines TRBV20-1 with TRBJ2-1, with TRBD2 identical over 9 bases. The junction had 8 bases not matched to a gene; V was cut back by 8 bases and J by 3 bases. CDR1 is DFQATT, CDR2 SNEGSKA, per germline (reference sequence). This CDR3 is built from 14 residues. The CDR3: CSSAGGGLYNEQFF. The CDR3 DNA, read in part, is TGCAGTTCTGCGGGGGGGGGCCTCTACAATGAG.

A word on this clone: The junction departs from germline at one end; a sequencing error may be responsible. The read finishes 3 residues shy of the CDR3 end, and the germline J gene is used to complete it. The rearrangement uses TRBV5-1 and TRBJ2-3; the match to TRBD2 covers 9 bases. CDR1 and CDR2 (germline): SGHRS, YFSETQ. This CDR3 comprises 15 residues. The chain's CDR3 is CASSLEGTSTNTQYF. The part of the CDR3 DNA that was read is TGCGCCAGCAGCTTGGAGGGGACTAGCACAAATACG.

To note about this clone: The CDR3 end falls 3 residues outside the read, so it is completed with the germline J gene. This chain links TRBV7-8 with TRBJ1-6, with unresolved D. With 3 bases removed from V and 0 bases from J, the gap between germline ends came to 9 bases. Germline V gene sequence: CDR1 SGHVS, CDR2 FQNEAQ. This CDR3 contains 16 residues. The CDR3 loop is CASSFLHRSYNSPLHF. CDR3 bases read: TGTGCCAGCAGCTTCTTACATCGCTCCTATAATTCACCC. Using reference TRBV7-8 and TRBJ1-6 for the parts outside the CDR3, the full variable domain is GAGVSQSPRYKVAKRGQDVALRCDPISGHVSLFWYQQALGQGPEFLTYFQNEAQLDKSGLPSDRFFAERPEGSVSTLKIQRTQQEDSAVYLCASSFLHRSYNSPLHFGNGTRLTVT.

Remarks on this clone: The read ends 3 residues early relative to the CDR3; the germline J gene fills the gap. The chain recombines TRBV5-1 with TRBJ1-6, with 9 bases that match TRBD1. Germline trimming cut 5 bases from V and 5 bases from J; bases unmatched to any gene: 14. The CDR3 length is 18 residues. CDR1 and CDR2 from the germline V gene are SGHRS and YFSETQ. The CDR3 reads CASSRTYPGTGNNSPLHF. CDR3 DNA, as far as it was read: TGCGCCAGCAGTCGAACATACCCCGGGACAGGGAATAATTCACCC.

On this clone: The missing CDR3 end, 3 residues past where the read stops, is filled in from the germline J gene. The chain has TRBV7-9 and TRBJ2-7, with TRBD2 matching 7 bases. Trimming took 2 bases from V and 5 from J; bases not matched to a gene: 9. The CDR3 consists of 15 residues. Germline-derived CDR1 and CDR2 are SEHNR and FQNEAQ (reference sequence). The CDR3 sequence is CASSLWTSRRHEQYF. CDR3 bases read: TGTGCCAGCAGCTTATGGACTAGTCGCCGTCACGAG.

Worth noting for this clone: The read falls 3 residues short of the CDR3 end, and the missing part is taken from the germline J gene. The gene calls are TRBV5-1 and TRBJ1-6, with 7 bases matching TRBD1. The CDR3 has 16 residues. Germline V gene sequence: CDR1 SGHRS, CDR2 YFSETQ. V shed 4 bases and J 7 bases; nucleotides not matched to a gene: 11. The CDR3 reads CASSHLTGTENSPLHF. The sequenced part of the CDR3 DNA is TGCGCCAGCAGCCATCTCACCGGGACAGAGAATTCACCC.

Comments on this clone: The CDR3 extends 3 residues past the end of the read, so its final part is completed from the germline J gene. The chain couples TRBV7-2 to TRBJ1-4; D is ambiguous. The CDR3 has 14 amino acids. Germline assignment: CDR1 SGHTA and CDR2 FQGNSA. The CDR3 spells CASRGAGSNSPLFF. The covered CDR3 bases are TGTGCCAGCCGTGGAGCGGGATCCAATTCACCA. The variable domain in full, completed from reference TRBV7-2 and TRBJ1-4, reads GAGVSQSPSNKVTEKGKDVELRCDPISGHTALYWYRQSLGQGLEFLIYFQGNSAPDKSGLPSDRFSAERTGGSVSTLTIQRTQQEDSAVYLCASRGAGSNSPLFFGSGTQLSVL.

In the case of this clone: The read stops 3 residues short of the end of the CDR3; the missing end is completed from the germline J gene. The chain recombines TRBV18 with TRBJ2-2; 10 nucleotides line up with TRBD1. Germline values: CDR1 KGHSH, CDR2 LQKENI. The CDR3 covers 16 residues. The V gene end was trimmed by 0 bases and the J gene end by 5 bases; junction bases not matched to a gene: 3. CDR3 amino acids: CASSPPDRGSTGELFF. CDR3 DNA (partial): TGTGCCAGCTCACCACCGGACAGGGGGAGTACCGGGGAG.

The CDR3 loop reads CASSLIGDAADTQYF. The CDR3 DNA, read in part, is TGTGCCAGCAGCTTAATAGGGGATGCGGCAGATACC. V is TRBV7-6 and J is TRBJ2-5; weak D call: TRBD1 (5 bases). Read coverage stops 3 residues before the CDR3 terminus; the germline J gene supplies the remainder. CDR3 length: 15 amino acids. The germline V gene has CDR1 SGHVS and CDR2 FNYEAQ.

Comment on this clone: The read gets to within 3 residues of the CDR3 end, and the germline J gene fills in the rest. The rearrangement joins TRBV18 to TRBJ2-7; weak D call: TRBD1 (5 bases). Trimming removed 3 bases at V and 5 bases at J, with 14 bases between. The CDR3 contains 14 residues. Germline CDR1 reads KGHSH; CDR2 reads LQKENI. The CDR3 sequence is CASSPPRDYNEQYF. CDR3 bases read: TGTGCCAGCTCACCCCCCAGGGATTATAACGAG.

On this clone itself: The read is 3 residues too short to cover the CDR3 end, so that end is filled in from the germline J gene. This chain connects TRBV19 to TRBJ2-7; 9 nucleotides line up with TRBD1. V was clipped by 4 bases and J by 4 bases; unmatched bases: 5. CDR1 and CDR2 (germline): LNHDA, SQIVND (reference sequence). The CDR3 spans 14 residues. CDR3 in amino acids: CASSKDRGRYEQYF. The DNA read from the CDR3 is TGTGCCAGTAGTAAGGACAGGGGTAGGTACGAG.

Points on this clone: The read terminates 3 residues before the CDR3 end, so the remaining end is supplied by the germline J gene. The rearrangement links TRBV13 to TRBJ1-6, with D maybe TRBD1 (5 bases). The V gene lost 6 bases and the J gene lost 0 bases, with 15 bases spanning the gap. CDR3 length equals 17 residues. The V gene's germline CDR1 is PRHDT and CDR2 FYEKMQ (reference sequence). CDR3 in amino acids: CASRERGISSYNSPLHF. The part of the CDR3 DNA that was read is TGTGCCAGCAGAGAAAGGGGAATAAGCTCCTATAATTCACCC. Full variable domain (remainder filled in from reference TRBV13 and TRBJ1-6): AAGVIQSPRHLIKEKRETATLKCYPIPRHDTVYWYQQGPGQDPQFLISFYEKMQSDKGSIPDRFSAQQFSDYHSELNMSSLELGDSALYFCASRERGISSYNSPLHFGNGTRLTVT.

Regarding this clone: Sequencing ends 3 residues short of the CDR3 end; the germline J gene provides the rest. The chain joins TRBV6-1 to TRBJ2-7; 11 bases line up with TRBD1. After removal of 4 bases from V and 4 bases from J, the junction contained 3 bases not matched to a gene. Germline V lookup: CDR1 MNHNS, CDR2 SASEGT. The length of the CDR3 is 14 residues. The chain's CDR3 is CASSGTGGSYEQYF. The part of the CDR3 DNA that was read is TGTGCCAGCAGTGGGACAGGGGGCTCGTACGAG.

As for this clone: The read ends 3 residues early relative to the CDR3; the germline J gene fills the gap. The V gene is TRBV19, the J gene TRBJ2-5; D is possibly TRBD2 (5 bases). The V gene's germline CDR1 is LNHDA and CDR2 SQIVND (reference sequence). There are 14 residues in the CDR3. CDR3 loop: CASSAGEPGLTQYF. The sequenced CDR3 bases are TGTGCCAGTAGTGCCGGGGAGCCTGGTTTAACC.

A word on this clone: The read halts 3 residues ahead of the CDR3 end, with the missing end drawn from the germline J gene. V and J are TRBV19 and TRBJ1-1; no clear D gene. V gave up 7 bases and J gave up 1 base, with 10 bases separating them. CDR3 length: 13 residues. Germline CDR1 LNHDA, CDR2 SQIVND (reference sequence). The covered CDR3 bases are TGTGCCAGTACCGCCTGGCAGAACACTGAA. This gives the protein CASTAWQNTE. Given in full, the CDR3 is CASTAWQNTEAFF.

With regard to this clone: The sequenced fragment ends 3 residues before the CDR3 boundary, so the rest is inferred from the germline J gene. The gene calls are TRBV10-3 and TRBJ1-3; D is unresolved. The V gene lost 4 bases and the J gene lost 2 bases, with 12 bases spanning the gap. The CDR3 has 15 residues. CDR1 and CDR2 (germline): ENHRY, SYGVKD. The part of the CDR3 DNA that was read is TGTGCCATCAGTGGCGGGCCGGCGGCTGGAAACACC. It encodes CAISGGPAAGNT. The whole CDR3 sequence is CAISGGPAAGNTIYF.

With respect to this clone: The observed sequence ends 3 residues before the CDR3 terminus, with the missing tail filled in from the germline J gene. The chain is built from TRBV7-3 and TRBJ2-3; weak D call: TRBD1 (5 bases). This CDR3 comprises 15 residues. Germline values: CDR1 SGHTA, CDR2 FQGTGA. The CDR3 spells CASSLGAGIQETQYF. The sequenced CDR3 bases are TGTGCCAGCAGCTTAGGTGCAGGGATTCAGGAGACG.